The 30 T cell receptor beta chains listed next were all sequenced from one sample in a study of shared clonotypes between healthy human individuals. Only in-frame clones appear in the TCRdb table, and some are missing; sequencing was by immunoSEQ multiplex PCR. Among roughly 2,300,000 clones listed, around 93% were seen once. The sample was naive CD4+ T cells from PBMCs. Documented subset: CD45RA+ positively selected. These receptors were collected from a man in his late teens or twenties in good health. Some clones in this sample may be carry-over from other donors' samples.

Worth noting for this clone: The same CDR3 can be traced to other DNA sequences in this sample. The CDR3 sequence: CASSYRTGGYGYTF. CDR3 coding DNA: TGTGCCAGCAGTTATCGGACAGGGGGCTATGGCTACACCTTC. The V gene is TRBV6-5, the J gene TRBJ1-2; 10 bases are shared with TRBD1. The germline V gene has CDR1 MNHEY and CDR2 SVGAGI. V dropped 3 bases and J dropped 4; count of bases not matched to a gene: 2. CDR3 length: 14 residues.

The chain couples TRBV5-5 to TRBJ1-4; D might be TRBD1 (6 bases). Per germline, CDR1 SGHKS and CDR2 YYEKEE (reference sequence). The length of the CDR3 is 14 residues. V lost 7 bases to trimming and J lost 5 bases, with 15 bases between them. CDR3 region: CASGTGTRNEKLFF. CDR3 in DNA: TGTGCCAGCGGGACCGGGACAAGAAATGAAAAACTGTTTTTT.

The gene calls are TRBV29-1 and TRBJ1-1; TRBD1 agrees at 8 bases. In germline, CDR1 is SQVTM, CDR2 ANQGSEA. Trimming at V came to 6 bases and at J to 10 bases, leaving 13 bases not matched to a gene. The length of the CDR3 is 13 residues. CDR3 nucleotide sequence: TGCAGCGTAGTAAACGCCTCGGACAGGGTAGCTTTCTTT. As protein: CSVVNASDRVAFF.

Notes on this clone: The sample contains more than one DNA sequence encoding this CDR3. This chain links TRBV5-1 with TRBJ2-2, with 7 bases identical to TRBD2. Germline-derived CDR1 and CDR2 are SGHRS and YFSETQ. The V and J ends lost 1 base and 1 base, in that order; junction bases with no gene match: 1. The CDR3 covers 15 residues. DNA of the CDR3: TGCGCCAGCAGCTTGACGGGAGGGAACACCGGGGAGCTGTTTTTT. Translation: CASSLTGGNTGELFF.

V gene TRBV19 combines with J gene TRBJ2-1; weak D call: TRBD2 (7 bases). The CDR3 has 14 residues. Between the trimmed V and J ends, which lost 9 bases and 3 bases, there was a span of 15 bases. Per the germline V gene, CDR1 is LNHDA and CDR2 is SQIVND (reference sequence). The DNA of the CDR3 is TGTGCCAGCCGGGGAGGGGGACTCTACAATGAGCAGTTCTTC. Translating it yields CASRGGGLYNEQFF.

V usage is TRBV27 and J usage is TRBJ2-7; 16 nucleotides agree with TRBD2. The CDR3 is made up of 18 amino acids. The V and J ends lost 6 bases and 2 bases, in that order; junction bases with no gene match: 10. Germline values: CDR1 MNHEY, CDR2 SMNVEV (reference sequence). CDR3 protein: CASRKAGLAGGPPYEQYF. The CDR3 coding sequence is TGTGCCAGCAGGAAAGCGGGACTAGCGGGAGGGCCGCCCTACGAGCAGTACTTC.

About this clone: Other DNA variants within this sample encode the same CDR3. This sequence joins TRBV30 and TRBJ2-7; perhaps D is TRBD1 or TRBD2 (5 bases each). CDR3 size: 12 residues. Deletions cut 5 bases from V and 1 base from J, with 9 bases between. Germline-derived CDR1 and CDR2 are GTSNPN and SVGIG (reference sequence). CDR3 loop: CAWGGQSYEQYF. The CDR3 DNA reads TGTGCCTGGGGAGGACAATCCTACGAGCAGTACTTC.

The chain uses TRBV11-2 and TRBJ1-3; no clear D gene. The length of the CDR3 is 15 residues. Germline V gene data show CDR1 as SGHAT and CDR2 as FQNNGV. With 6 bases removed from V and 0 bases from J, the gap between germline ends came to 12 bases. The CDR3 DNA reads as TGTGCCAGCAGTCCGATATGGGACTCTGGAAACACCATATATTTT. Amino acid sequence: CASSPIWDSGNTIYF.

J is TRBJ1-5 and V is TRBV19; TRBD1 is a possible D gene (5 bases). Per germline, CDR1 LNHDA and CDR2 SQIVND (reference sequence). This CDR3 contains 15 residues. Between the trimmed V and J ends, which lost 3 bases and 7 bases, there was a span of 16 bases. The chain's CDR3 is CASSIYRGSLQPQHF. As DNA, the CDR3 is TGTGCCAGTAGTATCTATAGGGGCTCCCTCCAGCCCCAGCATTTT.

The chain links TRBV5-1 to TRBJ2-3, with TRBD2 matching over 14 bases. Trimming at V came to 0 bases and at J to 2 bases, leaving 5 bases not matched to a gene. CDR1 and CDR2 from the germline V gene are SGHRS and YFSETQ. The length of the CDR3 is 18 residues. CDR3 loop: CASSLAGTSGRSTDTQYF. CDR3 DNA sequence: TGCGCCAGCAGCTTGGCTGGGACTAGCGGGAGATCCACAGATACGCAGTATTTT.

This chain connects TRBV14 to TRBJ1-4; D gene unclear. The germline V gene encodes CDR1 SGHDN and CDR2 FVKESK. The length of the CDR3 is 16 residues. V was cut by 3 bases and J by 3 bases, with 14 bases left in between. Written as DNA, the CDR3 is TGTGCCAGCAGCCAGAATTACCCGGCTGCTAATGAAAAACTGTTTTTT. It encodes CASSQNYPAANEKLFF. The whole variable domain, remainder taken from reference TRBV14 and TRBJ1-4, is EAGVTQFPSHSVIEKGQTVTLRCDPISGHDNLYWYRRVMGKEIKFLLHFVKESKQDESGMPNNRFLAERTGGTYSTLKVQPAELEDSGVYFCASSQNYPAANEKLFFGSGTQLSVL.

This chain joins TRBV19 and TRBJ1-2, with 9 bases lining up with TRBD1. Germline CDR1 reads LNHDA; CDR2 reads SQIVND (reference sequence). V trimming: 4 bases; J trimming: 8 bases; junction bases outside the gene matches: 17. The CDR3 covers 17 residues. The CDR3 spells CASSTNQRTGALGGYTF. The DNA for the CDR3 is TGTGCCAGTAGTACCAATCAACGGACAGGGGCCCTAGGGGGCTACACCTTC.

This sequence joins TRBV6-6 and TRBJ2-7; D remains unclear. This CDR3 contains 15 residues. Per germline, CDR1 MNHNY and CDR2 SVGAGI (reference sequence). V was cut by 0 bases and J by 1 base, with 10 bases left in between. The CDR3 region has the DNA TGTGCCAGCAGTTACTCGTGGCAGAATTCCTACGAGCAGTACTTC. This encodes CASSYSWQNSYEQYF.

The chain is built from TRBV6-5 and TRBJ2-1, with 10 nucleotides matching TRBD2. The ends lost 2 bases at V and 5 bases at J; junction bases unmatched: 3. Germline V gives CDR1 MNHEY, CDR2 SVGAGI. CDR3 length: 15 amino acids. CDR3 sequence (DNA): TGTGCCAGCAGTTACGCTAGCGGGAGTCACAATGAGCAGTTCTTC. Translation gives CASSYASGSHNEQFF.

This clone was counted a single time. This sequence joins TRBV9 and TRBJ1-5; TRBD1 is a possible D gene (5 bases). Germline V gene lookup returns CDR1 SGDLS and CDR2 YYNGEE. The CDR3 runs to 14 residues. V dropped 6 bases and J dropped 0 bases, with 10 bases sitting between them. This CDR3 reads CASTGGSSNQPQHF. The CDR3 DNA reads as TGTGCCAGCACGGGGGGTAGTAGCAATCAGCCCCAGCATTTT.

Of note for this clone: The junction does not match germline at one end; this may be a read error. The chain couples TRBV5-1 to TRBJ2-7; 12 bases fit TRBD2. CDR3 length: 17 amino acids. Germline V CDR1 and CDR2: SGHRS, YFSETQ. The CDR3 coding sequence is TGCGCCAGCAGCTTCGTGGAATCGACTAGCGGGAGTGGGGAGTTTTTCTTC. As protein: CASSFVESTSGSGEFFF. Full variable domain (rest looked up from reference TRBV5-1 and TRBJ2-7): KAGVTQTPRYLIKTRGQQVTLSCSPISGHRSVSWYQQTPGQGLQFLFEYFSETQRNKGNFPGRFSGRQFSNSRSEMNVSTLELGDSALYLCASSFVESTSGSGEFFFGPGTRLTVT.

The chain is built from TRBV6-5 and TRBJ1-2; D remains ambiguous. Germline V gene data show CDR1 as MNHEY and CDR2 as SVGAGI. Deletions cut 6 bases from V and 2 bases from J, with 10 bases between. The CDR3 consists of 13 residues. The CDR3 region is CASSPNKNYGYTF. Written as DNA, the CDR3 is TGTGCCAGCAGCCCAAACAAGAACTATGGCTACACCTTC.

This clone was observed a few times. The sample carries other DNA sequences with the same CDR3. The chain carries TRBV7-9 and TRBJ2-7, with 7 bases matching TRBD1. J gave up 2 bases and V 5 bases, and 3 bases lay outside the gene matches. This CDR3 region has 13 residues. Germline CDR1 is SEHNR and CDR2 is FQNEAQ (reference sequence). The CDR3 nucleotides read TGTGCCAGCAGCCTGGGGACAGCCTACGAGCAGTACTTC. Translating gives CASSLGTAYEQYF.

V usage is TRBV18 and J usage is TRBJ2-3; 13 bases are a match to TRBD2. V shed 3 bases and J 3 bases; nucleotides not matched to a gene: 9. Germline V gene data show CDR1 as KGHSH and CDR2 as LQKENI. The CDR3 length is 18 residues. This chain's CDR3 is CASSPRRTSGSRTDTQYF. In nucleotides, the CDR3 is TGTGCCAGCTCACCTCGAAGGACTAGCGGGAGTAGGACAGATACGCAGTATTTT.

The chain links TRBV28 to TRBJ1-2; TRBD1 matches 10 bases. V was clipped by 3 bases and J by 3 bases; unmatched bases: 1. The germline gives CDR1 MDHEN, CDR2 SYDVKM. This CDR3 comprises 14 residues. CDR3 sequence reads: CASSLGTGDYGYTF. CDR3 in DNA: TGTGCCAGCAGTTTGGGGACAGGGGACTATGGCTACACCTTC.

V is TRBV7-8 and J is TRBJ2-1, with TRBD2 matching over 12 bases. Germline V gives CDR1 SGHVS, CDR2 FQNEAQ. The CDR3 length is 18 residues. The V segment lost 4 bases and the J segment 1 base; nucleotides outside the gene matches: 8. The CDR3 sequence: CASSSIRLAGASYNEQFF. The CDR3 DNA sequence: TGTGCCAGCAGCTCAATTCGACTAGCGGGAGCTTCCTACAATGAGCAGTTCTTC.

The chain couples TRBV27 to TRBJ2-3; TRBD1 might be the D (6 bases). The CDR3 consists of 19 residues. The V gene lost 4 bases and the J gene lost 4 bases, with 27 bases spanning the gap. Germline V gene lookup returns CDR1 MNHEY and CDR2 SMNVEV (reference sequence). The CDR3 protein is CASSYWWSQARGYPDTQYF. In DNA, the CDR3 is TGTGCCAGCAGTTACTGGTGGTCCCAGGCGAGGGGGTACCCAGATACGCAGTATTTT.

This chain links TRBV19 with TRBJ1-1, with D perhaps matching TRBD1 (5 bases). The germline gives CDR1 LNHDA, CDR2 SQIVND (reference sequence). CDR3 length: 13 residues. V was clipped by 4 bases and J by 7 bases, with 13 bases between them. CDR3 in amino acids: CASSTLGTYEAFF. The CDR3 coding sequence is TGTGCCAGTAGTACCCTCGGGACTTATGAAGCTTTCTTT.

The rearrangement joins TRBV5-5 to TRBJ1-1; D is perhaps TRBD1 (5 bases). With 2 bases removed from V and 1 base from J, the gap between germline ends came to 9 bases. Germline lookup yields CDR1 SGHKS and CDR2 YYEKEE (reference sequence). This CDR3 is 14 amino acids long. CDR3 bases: TGTGCCAGCAGCTTCTTGGGGCAGAACACTGAAGCTTTCTTT. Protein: CASSFLGQNTEAFF.

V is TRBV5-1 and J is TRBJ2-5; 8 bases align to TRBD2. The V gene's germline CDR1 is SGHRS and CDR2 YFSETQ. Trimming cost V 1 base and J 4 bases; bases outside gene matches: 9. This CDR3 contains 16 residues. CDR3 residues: CASSLRLAGGSETQYF. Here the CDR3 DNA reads TGCGCCAGCAGCTTGCGACTTGCGGGAGGTTCAGAGACCCAGTACTTC.

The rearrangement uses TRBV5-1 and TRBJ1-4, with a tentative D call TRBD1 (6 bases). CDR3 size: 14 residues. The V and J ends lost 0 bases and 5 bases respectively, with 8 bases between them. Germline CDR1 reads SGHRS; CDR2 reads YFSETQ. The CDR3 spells CASSLDRENEKLFF. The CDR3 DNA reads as TGCGCCAGCAGCTTGGACAGGGAAAATGAAAAACTGTTTTTT.

The CDR3 sequence is CASSQTSGRTGELFF. Here the CDR3 DNA reads TGTGCCAGCAGCCAGACTAGCGGGAGAACCGGGGAGCTGTTTTTT. The genes are TRBV2 and TRBJ2-2; 12 nucleotides line up with TRBD2. Germline CDR1 SNHLY, CDR2 FYNNEI. The CDR3 runs to 15 residues. J was trimmed by 5 bases and V by 6 bases; bases with no gene match: 4.

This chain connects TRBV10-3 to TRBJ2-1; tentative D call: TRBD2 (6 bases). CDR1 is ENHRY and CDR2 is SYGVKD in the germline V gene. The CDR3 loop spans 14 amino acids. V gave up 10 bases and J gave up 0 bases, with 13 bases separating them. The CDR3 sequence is CATEGSLSYNEQFF. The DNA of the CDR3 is TGTGCCACGGAGGGGTCCCTCTCCTACAATGAGCAGTTCTTC.

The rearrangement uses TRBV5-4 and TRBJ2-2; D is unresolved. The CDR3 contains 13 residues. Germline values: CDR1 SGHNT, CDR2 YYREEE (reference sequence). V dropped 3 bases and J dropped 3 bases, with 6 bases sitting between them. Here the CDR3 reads CASSYDYTGELFF. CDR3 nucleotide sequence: TGTGCCAGCAGCTATGACTACACCGGGGAGCTGTTTTTT.

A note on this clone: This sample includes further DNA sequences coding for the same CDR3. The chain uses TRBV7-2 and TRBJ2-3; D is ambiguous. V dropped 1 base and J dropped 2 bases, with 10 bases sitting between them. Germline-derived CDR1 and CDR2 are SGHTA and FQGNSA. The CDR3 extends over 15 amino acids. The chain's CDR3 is CASSLVGPSTDTQYF. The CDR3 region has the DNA TGTGCCAGCAGCTTAGTCGGCCCTTCCACAGATACGCAGTATTTT.